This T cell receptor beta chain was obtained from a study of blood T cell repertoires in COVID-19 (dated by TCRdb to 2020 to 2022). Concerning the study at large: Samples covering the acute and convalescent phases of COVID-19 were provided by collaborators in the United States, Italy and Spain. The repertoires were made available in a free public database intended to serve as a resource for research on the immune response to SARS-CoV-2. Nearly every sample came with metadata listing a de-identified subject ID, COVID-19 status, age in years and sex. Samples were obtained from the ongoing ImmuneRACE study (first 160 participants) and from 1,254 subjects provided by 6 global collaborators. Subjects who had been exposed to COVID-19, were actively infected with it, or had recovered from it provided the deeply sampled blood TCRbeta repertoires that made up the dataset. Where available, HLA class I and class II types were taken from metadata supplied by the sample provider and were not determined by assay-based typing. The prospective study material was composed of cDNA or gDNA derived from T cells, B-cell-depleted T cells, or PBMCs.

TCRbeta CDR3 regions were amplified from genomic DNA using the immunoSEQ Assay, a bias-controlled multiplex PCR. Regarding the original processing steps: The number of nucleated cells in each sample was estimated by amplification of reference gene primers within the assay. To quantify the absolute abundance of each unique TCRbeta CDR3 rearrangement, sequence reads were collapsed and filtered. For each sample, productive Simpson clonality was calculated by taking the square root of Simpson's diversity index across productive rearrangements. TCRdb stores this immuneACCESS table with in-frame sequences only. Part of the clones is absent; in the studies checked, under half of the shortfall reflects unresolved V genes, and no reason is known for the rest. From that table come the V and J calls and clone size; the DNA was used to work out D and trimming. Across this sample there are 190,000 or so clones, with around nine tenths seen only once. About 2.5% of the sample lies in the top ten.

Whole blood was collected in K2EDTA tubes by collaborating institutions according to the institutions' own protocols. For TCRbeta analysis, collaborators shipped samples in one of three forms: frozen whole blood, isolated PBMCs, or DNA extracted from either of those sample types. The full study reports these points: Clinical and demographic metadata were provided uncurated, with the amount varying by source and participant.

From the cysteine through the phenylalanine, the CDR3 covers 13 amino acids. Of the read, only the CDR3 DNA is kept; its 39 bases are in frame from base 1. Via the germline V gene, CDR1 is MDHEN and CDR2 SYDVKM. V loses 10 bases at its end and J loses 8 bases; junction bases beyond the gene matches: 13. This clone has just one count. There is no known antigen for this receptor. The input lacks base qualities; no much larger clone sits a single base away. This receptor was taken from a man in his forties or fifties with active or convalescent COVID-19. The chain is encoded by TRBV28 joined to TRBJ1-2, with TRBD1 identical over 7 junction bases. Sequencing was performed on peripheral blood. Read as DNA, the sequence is TGTGCCAACGAGATCATAAGGGGGCGAGGCTACACCTTC. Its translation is CANEIIRGRGYTF.